This T cell receptor beta chain comes out of a study of cytomegalovirus exposure and HLA in healthy donors (dated by TCRdb to 2016 to 2017). Regarding the research as a whole: According to an earlier analysis of 450 to 650 of the donors, about 179 million T cells yielded 117 million unique TCR beta sequences and around 280 Gb of sequence data. About 280 gigabases of sequencing data and roughly 90 million unique TCR sequences were included in an early release covering roughly 600 HLA-typed donors. Among the approximately 400 genotyped donors, under 90% belonged to the genetic ancestry cluster associated with self-reported Caucasian donors. The aim of the study was to test whether cataloging public T cell receptors could identify signatures of past pathogen exposure. The study profiled the T cell repertoires of 666 subjects by immunosequencing and related them to cytomegalovirus serostatus. Along with the roughly 670-subject first cohort, a separate validation cohort of over a hundred different subjects was used. To predict cytomegalovirus infection status, the study brought together high-throughput TCR immunosequencing, statistical association of individual TCRs with disease status, and machine learning. In a later analysis, previously published TCR beta repertoires from fewer than 750 donors were re-analyzed and high-resolution HLA genotyping was added so that TCR occurrence patterns could be studied. Rather than drawing on any new phenotypic data, the later analysis identified candidate immune exposures from TCR beta sequences and the way those sequences occurred across donors. To decide whether each TCR beta V gene segment behaved as functional or pseudogenic, an earlier analysis of some 570 of the donors relied on high-throughput TCR beta sequencing. Donor age, sex, ethnicity and CMV serostatus were compiled together with the repertoire data. A later genetic analysis used genome-wide SNP genotypes for about 65% of the 666 donors, treating that subset as a discovery cohort. All discovery cohort repertoires had been generated using a single sequencing platform. HLA typing covered class I and class II loci at four-digit resolution. Typing coverage varied by locus: roughly 620-640 donors for A, B, C, DRB1 and DQB1; under 550 for DQA1; 606 for DPA1; 400 to 480 for DPB1. A few DR-DQ haplotypes were treated as single units for association and clustering because of strong linkage in the cohort. Among around 400 genotyped donors of the cohort, an average of approximately 240,000 unique TCR beta nucleotide sequences were sequenced per donor, roughly 20% of them non-productive. The investigation overall reported the following: In both the original and validation cohorts, the classifier was reported to diagnose cytomegalovirus status with high specificity and sensitivity. The authors suggested that the approach could potentially be generalized to other disease states and immunological phenotypes. Compared with equally common non-associated chains, HLA-associated TCR beta chains in a later analysis were more clonally expanded and had lower generation probabilities. Most TCR sequences were observed very rarely across donors, whereas some public TCRs were present in many individuals. A later analysis associated 16,951 TCR beta sequences with specific HLA alleles at a false discovery rate of 0.05. Three of the identified cytomegalovirus-associated TCR beta chains were confirmed in vitro to be specific for cytomegalovirus antigens. In a later analysis, several top co-occurrence clusters were reported to appear linked to parvovirus B19, influenza, CMV and Epstein-Barr virus. Some IMGT-functional V segments, including TRBV6-2 and TRBV6-3, could not be distinguished by the 87-base-pair reads and were therefore excluded. A cluster of highly shared sequence variants was judged likely to represent a technical artifact of the sequencing pipeline. The presence/absence analyses assumed that sequencing depth was roughly uniform across donors, and that assumption may not be true. In a later genetic analysis, fewer N-insertions in productive TCRs were reported among donors in an Asian-associated ancestry cluster than the roughly 640-donor mean. Because counts were too low, more than 15 rarely observed V segments, including chromosome 9 orphons, were excluded from the earlier analysis of 587 of the donors. An association between a missense DCLRE1C variant and V-gene and J-gene trimming of TCR beta chains was found in a later genetic analysis and replicated in an independent cohort. According to a later analysis, TCR association rates differed among HLA loci, with DRB1 alleles showing the most associated TCRs and HLA-C alleles showing the fewest. Assigning TCR associations to individual alleles was difficult when HLA alleles, especially DR and DQ, strongly co-occurred. A later analysis found that most CMV-associated TCR beta chains appeared HLA-restricted, with HLA associations seemingly driven largely by CMV exposure. A further reported finding was that TCR beta sequences accurately predicted the HLA-A and HLA-B alleles for most subjects in the first cohort. Only TCR beta chains were sequenced in this cohort, and the absence of alpha or paired-chain data limited detectable features. The study listed around 160 TCR beta chains as associated with cytomegalovirus. Linkage disequilibrium might explain the correlated functional status among segregating V segments, but an unknown experimental factor could not be ruled out. Because HLA typing was missing for some donors at each locus, association tests included only the typed subset. Immune exposure information for the cohort was limited to CMV serostatus. An earlier analysis of approximately 540 of the donors showed that most TCR beta V segments appeared in productive rearrangements either about 87% or about 30% of the time, which broadly matched IMGT annotations.

Including the terminal cysteine and phenylalanine, the CDR3 comprises 16 residues. Of the read, only the CDR3 DNA is kept; its 48 bases are in frame from base 1. Deletion took 4 bases off V and 6 bases off J, with a span of 18 bases between the germline ends. Based on the germline V gene, the CDR1 and CDR2 sequences are SGHAT and FQNNGV. The method behind the library was the immunoSEQ multiplex PCR assay. For the multiplex PCR, a mixture combining 60 forward primers for TCR Vbeta segments and 13 reverse primers for TCR Jbeta segments was used. The CDR3 region of rearranged TCR beta genes was amplified from genomic DNA with a multiplex PCR assay. The amplified TCR beta libraries were sequenced on the Illumina HiSeq System as 87-base-pair reads. From the authors' description of their analysis: Across the 700 or so repertoires, a later analysis counted 80 million or so unique TCR beta chains, around 10 million of which were shared by at least two donors. Raw reads were error-corrected and collapsed into unique sequences by a nearest-neighbor algorithm in which closely related sequences were merged to remove PCR and sequencing errors. V, D and J gene segments were assigned by aligning CDR3 sequences to IMGT reference sequences. Each retained sequence needed at least a six-nucleotide match to both a V gene segment and a J gene segment. Rearrangements were classified as productive when the CDR3 lacked stop codons and remained in frame with V and J, and all other rearrangements were classified as non-productive. CDR3 was defined by IMGT convention, running from the second conserved V-encoded cysteine to the conserved J-encoded phenylalanine. The earlier analysis of a few hundred of the donors excluded any sequence lacking an unambiguous match to a single V gene segment. In an earlier analysis of 587 of the donors, V segments were called functional above 56.7% productive rearrangements and were called segregating when the between-donor standard deviation exceeded 5%. A statistical classification framework was built to diagnose cytomegalovirus status from the catalog of TCR beta chain sequences. In a later analysis, TCR nucleotide sequences were compared against IMGT/GENE-DB human TR gene sequences so that V and J genes could be assigned. In a later analysis, CDR3 sequences and most-parsimonious VDJ recombination scenarios were assigned using the TCRdist pipeline. In a later analysis, every TCR beta chain was defined by the combination of its CDR3 amino acid sequence and its V-gene family, and reads without a unique V-gene family were dropped. In a later analysis, several hundred highly shared, low-generation-probability nucleotide sequences were removed to address suspected cross-contamination and a sequencing artifact. In a later analysis, a clonal expansion index for each public chain was calculated from normalized within-repertoire ranks of inferred template counts. In a later analysis, generation probabilities were computed using a VDJ recombination model fitted to out-of-frame rearrangements, and the results were checked against IGoR. Hypergeometric tests were used in a later analysis to score TCR-TCR, TCR-HLA and TCR-CMV co-occurrence, with a repertoire-size bias correction applied to the TCR pairs. To estimate false discovery rates, a later analysis permuted the HLA or CMV assignments 20 times. In a later analysis, co-occurring TCRs were grouped with DBSCAN, and TCRdist sequence similarity was added when clustering was performed within HLA-allele-positive subsets. Co-occurrence clustering excluded repertoires with fewer than 30,000 or more than 120,000 public chains, plus five with anomalous nucleotide sharing. TCRdb mirrors the immuneACCESS table, restricted to in-frame sequences. Some clones are absent from its copies; in checked studies, under half trace to an unresolved V gene, and the reason for the others is unknown. The DNA was the basis for D and trimming; V, J and clone size are from that table. This sample gives roughly 130,000 clones in total; roughly 84% of them show up just once. Of the sample, around 1.3% is held by the ten largest clones.

In total, 500 to 700 healthy bone marrow donors made up the cohort. Cohort members were all nominally healthy when sampled, although unrecorded immune exposures were likely present. The donor tested CMV seronegative, placing the donor among the 350 to 400 seronegative members of the cohort. A peripheral blood sample was provided by each donor, and peripheral blood mononuclear cells were used for TCR beta sequencing. The Qiagen DNeasy Blood Extraction Kit was used to extract genomic DNA from the blood cell samples. To note about this clone: Its antigen target is currently unknown. No base quality information exists; no much larger clone differs at one position.

What was sequenced was PBMCs. The receptor was derived from a girl aged 2 to 9 in good health and CMV-seronegative. The sequence is built from TRBV11-2 and TRBJ2-2; the D gene is possibly TRBD1, with 6 bases matching. The CDR3 is CASSWGSRGRSGELFF. The nucleotide sequence is given as TGTGCCAGCAGCTGGGGAAGCAGGGGACGATCCGGGGAGCTGTTTTTT.